Listed below are T cell receptor beta chains from one sample, sequenced in a study of T cells after posttransplantation cyclophosphamide. This table comes from immunoSEQ multiplex PCR, and its TCRdb copy is limited to in-frame clones, with some not included. Listed here are around 35,000 clones without any singletons, the top ten holding about 6%. Sequencing was carried out using PBMCs. These TCRs come from a young man in good health and a related stem cell transplant donor. Each CDR3 is given without its conserved first and last residue. Each record gives: J gene, V gene, clone size, CDR3 protein. Size is omitted from some rows. Given values are once, few, many or a class for expanded clones.

j_call: TRBJ1-1; v_call: TRBV5-1; clone_size: -; cdr3_aa: ASRGEMNTEAF
j_call: TRBJ2-7; v_call: TRBV28; clone_size: many; cdr3_aa: ATQGQTTIEQY
j_call: TRBJ2-7; v_call: TRBV11-1; clone_size: many; cdr3_aa: ASSHSGGAYEQY
j_call: TRBJ1-1; v_call: TRBV6-5; clone_size: many; cdr3_aa: ASTPGGNTEAF
j_call: TRBJ2-3; v_call: TRBV18; clone_size: many; cdr3_aa: ASSPSRTGVGDTQY
j_call: TRBJ2-1; v_call: TRBV5-1; clone_size: many; cdr3_aa: ASSLDGERRSYNEQF
j_call: TRBJ1-5; v_call: TRBV25-1; clone_size: few; cdr3_aa: ASSPDRVNQPQH
j_call: TRBJ1-1; v_call: TRBV7-9; clone_size: many; cdr3_aa: ASSPWQANTEAF
j_call: TRBJ2-5; v_call: TRBV6-2/TRBV6-3; clone_size: many; cdr3_aa: ASSFGGGGAILGLETQY
j_call: TRBJ2-3; v_call: TRBV7-6; clone_size: many; cdr3_aa: ASSPGLAGSSTDTQY
j_call: TRBJ1-5; v_call: TRBV19; clone_size: many; cdr3_aa: ASRRLGDRGNQPQH
j_call: TRBJ1-4; v_call: TRBV4-1; clone_size: many; cdr3_aa: ASSQDTAPGNEKLF
j_call: TRBJ1-2; v_call: TRBV6-6; clone_size: many; cdr3_aa: ASSTARGLGGYT
j_call: TRBJ2-2; v_call: TRBV6-5; clone_size: few; cdr3_aa: ASSYRGTGELF
j_call: TRBJ2-7; v_call: TRBV6-2/TRBV6-3; clone_size: many; cdr3_aa: ASVGQGSREQY
j_call: TRBJ1-2; v_call: TRBV11-2; clone_size: many; cdr3_aa: ASSSLRGGGLGYGYT
j_call: TRBJ2-7; v_call: TRBV4-1; clone_size: many; cdr3_aa: ASSPDPSAFSYEQY